Shown below are 7 T cell receptor beta chains from a single sample sequenced in a study of cytomegalovirus exposure and HLA in healthy donors. The PCR used 60 Vbeta and 13 Jbeta primers. Assay used: immunoSEQ multiplex PCR; TCRdb lists only in-frame clones, some missing. Reported are 50,000 to 60,000 clones; the ten largest clones contain approximately 9.9%. The sequenced sample consisted of PBMCs. The receptors here all came from a woman aged 50 to 60 in good health and CMV-seropositive.

CDR3: CASSPRTSGQEGNEQFF. The CDR3 DNA reads TGTGCCAGCAGCCCCCGGACTAGCGGCCAAGAGGGCAATGAGCAGTTCTTC. This chain links TRBV11-2 with TRBJ2-1; TRBD2 aligns across 10 bases. J was trimmed by 6 bases and V by 5 bases; bases with no gene match: 13. Germline CDR1 is SGHAT and CDR2 is FQNNGV. The CDR3 totals 17 residues.

This chain connects TRBV6-5 to TRBJ2-1; TRBD2 is a possible D gene (5 bases). CDR1 is MNHEY, CDR2 SVGAGI, per germline. With 6 bases removed from V and 4 bases from J, the gap between germline ends came to 16 bases. The CDR3 has 15 amino acids. In DNA form, the CDR3 reads TGTGCCAGCAGCCCTAGCAGTTCGGGTTACAATGAGCAGTTCTTC. Translated: CASSPSSSGYNEQFF.

This sequence joins TRBV30 and TRBJ2-1; TRBD2 is a possible D gene (5 bases). Looked up from germline, CDR1 is GTSNPN and CDR2 is SVGIG (reference sequence). The germline V and J ends were trimmed by 5 bases and 0 bases, with 17 bases remaining between them. This CDR3 region has 16 residues. The CDR3 reads CAWLAGGFSSYNEQFF. CDR3 coding DNA: TGTGCCTGGTTGGCGGGTGGTTTTAGCTCCTACAATGAGCAGTTCTTC.

The chain recombines TRBV6-5 with TRBJ2-7; D ambiguous. CDR3 length: 15 residues. V was pared by 6 bases and J by 2 bases, with 17 bases between. Germline V CDR1 and CDR2: MNHEY, SVGAGI. CDR3 sequence reads: CASSPTQTHPYEQYF. The CDR3 nucleotides are TGTGCCAGCAGCCCCACACAGACCCATCCCTACGAGCAGTACTTC.

The rearrangement links TRBV30 to TRBJ1-5; 9 nucleotides agree with TRBD1. CDR1 and CDR2 from the germline V gene are GTSNPN and SVGIG (reference sequence). J gave up 0 bases and V 3 bases, and 0 bases lay outside the gene matches. The CDR3 sequence is 14 residues long. CDR3 bases: TGTGCCTGGAGGGACAGGGGTAGCAATCAGCCCCAGCATTTT. Protein: CAWRDRGSNQPQHF. Variable domain in full (rest from reference TRBV30 and TRBJ1-5): SQTIHQWPATLVQPVGSPLSLECTVEGTSNPNLYWYRQAAGRGLQLLFYSVGIGQISSEVPQNLSASRPQDRQFILSSKKLLLSDSGFYLCAWRDRGSNQPQHFGDGTRLSIL.

The CDR3 reads CASSSPPRGGATGELFF. CDR3 nucleotide sequence: TGTGCCAGCAGCTCACCCCCTCGGGGAGGGGCGACCGGGGAGCTGTTTTTT. The chain carries TRBV7-9 and TRBJ2-2; 7 bases align to TRBD2. The germline gives CDR1 SEHNR, CDR2 FQNEAQ (reference sequence). This CDR3 is built from 17 residues. Trimming took 4 bases from V and 5 from J; bases not matched to a gene: 13.

The chain is built from TRBV7-3 and TRBJ1-1; D is undetermined. Germline V gene sequence: CDR1 SGHTA, CDR2 FQGTGA. CDR3 length: 13 residues. The germline V and J ends were trimmed by 3 bases and 1 base, with 6 bases remaining between them. The CDR3 spells CASSFSRNTEAFF. CDR3 in DNA: TGTGCCAGCAGCTTTTCCAGGAACACTGAAGCTTTCTTT.